The 18 T cell receptor beta chains below come from one sample, sequenced in a study of CD8 T cells in ankylosing spondylitis. TCRdb re-analysed the 5' RACE reads in MiXCR, keeping a single row per CDR3 protein. The data hold some 250,000 distinct CDR3 sequences, with 20% to 30% observed a single time. The sequencing input was blood, either unsorted or a sorted T cell fraction (not recorded which). These receptors were obtained from a male donor with ankylosing spondylitis or in good health (not recorded which).

This clonotype has at least ten counts. The chain uses TRBV5-6 and TRBJ1-2; D call uncertain. V dropped 0 bases and J dropped 4 bases, with 16 bases sitting between them. The germline gives CDR1 SGHDT, CDR2 YYEEEE. CDR3 length equals 16 residues. Here the CDR3 reads CASSLGPGLLTYGYTF. The DNA of the CDR3 is TGTGCCAGCAGCTTGGGTCCGGGCCTCCTTACCTATGGCTACACCTTC.

This clonotype was seen a few times. This rearrangement joins TRBV25-1 to TRBJ2-1; TRBD2 agrees at 7 bases. This CDR3 has 15 residues. V shed 3 bases, J shed 2 bases, and the junction held 4 bases outside the gene matches. The germline V gene has CDR1 MGHDK and CDR2 SYGVNS. The CDR3 here is CASSDTSEPYNEQFF. The CDR3 region has the DNA TGTGCCAGCAGTGATACTAGCGAACCCTACAATGAGCAGTTCTTC.

This clonotype has more than one count but fewer than ten. V is TRBV20-1 and J is TRBJ2-1; 10 bases agree with TRBD1. Losses at the gene ends were 3 bases for V and 1 base for J; bases not matched to a gene: 3. The CDR3 extends over 15 amino acids. Germline CDR1 is DFQATT and CDR2 is SNEGSKA (reference sequence). The CDR3 bases are TGCAGTGCTAGTGTGGGACAGGGGTCCTACAATGAGCAGTTCTTC. Translation gives CSASVGQGSYNEQFF.

This clonotype was seen repeatedly, ten times or more. The rearrangement joins TRBV5-5 to TRBJ2-3, with 8 bases fitting TRBD1. The V gene's germline CDR1 is SGHKS and CDR2 YYEKEE (reference sequence). J lost 1 base, V lost 5 bases, and 12 bases had no gene match. The CDR3 is 17 residues long. DNA of the CDR3: TGTGCCAGCAGACCTCGACTACAGGACAGGGGCACAGATACGCAGTATTTT. Amino acids: CASRPRLQDRGTDTQYF.

The chain couples TRBV12-3 or TRBV12-4 to TRBJ2-1; no definite D call. This CDR3 comprises 12 residues. Trimming pared 3 bases from V and 8 bases from J, leaving 8 bases between. The CDR3 protein is CASSFSRYEQFF. As DNA, the CDR3 is TGTGCCAGCAGTTTCTCCCGGTATGAGCAGTTCTTC.

At least ten counts were recorded for this clonotype. The V gene is TRBV9, the J gene TRBJ2-1, with TRBD1 matching 8 bases. Looked up from germline, CDR1 is SGDLS and CDR2 is YYNGEE. J gave up 4 bases and V 4 bases, and 7 bases lay outside the gene matches. The CDR3 sequence is 15 residues long. This CDR3 is CASSSARGPYNEQFF. The CDR3, as DNA: TGTGCCAGCAGCAGTGCCAGGGGGCCGTACAATGAGCAGTTCTTC.

This clonotype came up many times. The chain links TRBV20-1 to TRBJ1-2; 7 bases agree with TRBD1. CDR1 is DFQATT, CDR2 SNEGSKA, per germline (reference sequence). This CDR3 is built from 13 residues. The J segment lost 2 bases and the V segment lost 6 bases, leaving 6 bases of the junction unmatched. The CDR3 sequence: CSATPGQNYGYTF. CDR3 sequence (DNA): TGCAGTGCGACCCCGGGACAGAACTATGGCTACACCTTC.

This clonotype was observed a few times. The chain links TRBV6-5 to TRBJ2-5; no reliable D call. Per the germline V gene, CDR1 is MNHEY and CDR2 is SVGAGI. V gave up 4 bases and J gave up 1 base, with 4 bases separating them. The CDR3 length is 12 residues. The CDR3 DNA reads as TGTGCCAGCAGTTCCCTCCAAGAGACCCAGTACTTC. It encodes CASSSLQETQYF.

This clonotype appeared many times. The chain combines TRBV28 with TRBJ1-2; no clear D. Trimming took 6 bases from V and 4 from J, leaving 15 bases between them. The CDR3 length is 14 residues. Germline CDR1 is MDHEN and CDR2 is SYDVKM. The CDR3, as DNA: TGTGCCAGCAGCTCCGGGCCGTCACGCTATGGCTACACCTTC. Its translation is CASSSGPSRYGYTF.

The chain combines TRBV28 with TRBJ2-3, with D perhaps matching TRBD2 (5 bases). There are 13 residues in the CDR3. Trimming removed 4 bases at V and 4 bases at J, with 9 bases between. Germline values: CDR1 MDHEN, CDR2 SYDVKM. In DNA, the CDR3 is TGTGCCAGCAGTTCGTGGGGAGCAGATACGCAGTATTTT. It specifies CASSSWGADTQYF. The whole variable domain, filled in from reference TRBV28 and TRBJ2-3, reads DVKVTQSSRYLVKRTGEKVFLECVQDMDHENMFWYRQDPGLGLRLIYFSYDVKMKEKGDIPEGYSVSREKKERFSLILESASTNQTSMYLCASSSWGADTQYFGPGTRLTVL.

The genes are TRBV15 and TRBJ2-7; D unclear. From germline, CDR1 is LNHNV and CDR2 YYDKDF (reference sequence). Trimming left V 0 bases short and J 4 bases short, with 7 bases between. This CDR3 comprises 13 residues. This CDR3 reads CATSRDWGYEQYF. CDR3 nucleotides: TGTGCCACCAGCAGAGATTGGGGATACGAGCAGTACTTC. The whole variable domain, remainder taken from reference TRBV15 and TRBJ2-7, is DAMVIQNPRYQVTQFGKPVTLSCSQTLNHNVMYWYQQKSSQAPKLLFHYYDKDFNNEADTPDNFQSRRPNTSFCFLDIRSPGLGDTAMYLCATSRDWGYEQYFGPGTRLTVT.

The table lists this clonotype with a few counts. This may arise from a read error, as a much more abundant clone is one base away. This chain uses TRBV3-1 with TRBJ2-7; 7 nucleotides line up with TRBD1. CDR1 LGHDT and CDR2 YNNKEL come from the germline V gene (reference sequence). CDR3 length: 15 amino acids. CDR3 protein: CACSQGQTGEYEQYF. As DNA, the CDR3 is TGTGCCTGCAGCCAAGGACAAACAGGGGAATACGAGCAGTACTTC.

This clonotype turned up a few times. J is TRBJ2-1 and V is TRBV20-1, with 8 bases matching TRBD1. The CDR3 loop spans 16 amino acids. CDR1 DFQATT and CDR2 SNEGSKA come from the germline V gene (reference sequence). V lost 2 bases to trimming and J lost 4 bases; unmatched junction nucleotides: 10. The CDR3 loop reads CSARPVSGGQYNEQFF. In DNA form, the CDR3 reads TGCAGTGCTAGACCTGTTTCAGGGGGCCAATACAATGAGCAGTTCTTC.

The J gene is TRBJ2-1, the V gene TRBV15; the D gene is possibly TRBD1 (6 bases). CDR3 size: 15 residues. V was shortened by 0 bases and J by 7 bases, with 13 bases between the two germline ends. In germline, CDR1 is LNHNV, CDR2 YYDKDF (reference sequence). Here the CDR3 DNA reads TGTGCCACCAGCAGAGACAGGGGCCCACAGAATGAGCAGTTCTTC. Protein sequence: CATSRDRGPQNEQFF.

The V and J genes are TRBV5-8 and TRBJ2-7, with a weak D call TRBD2 (6 bases). The CDR3 runs to 14 residues. Germline V lookup: CDR1 SGHTS, CDR2 YDEGEE. V dropped 0 bases and J dropped 7 bases, with 14 bases sitting between them. The CDR3 bases are TGTGCCAGCAGCTTGGACGGGAGAATTAAAGAGCAGTACTTC. This encodes CASSLDGRIKEQYF.

This clonotype appeared a few times. The V call is TRBV10-3, the J call TRBJ2-6; 7 bases are a match to TRBD2. The CDR3 runs 15 residues. Germline V gives CDR1 ENHRY, CDR2 SYGVKD. V lost 4 bases and J lost 3; bases outside the gene matches: 3. For the CDR3, the DNA is TGTGCCATCAGTGGCGGGGGAAGTGGGGCCAACGTCCTGACTTTC. Translation: CAISGGGSGANVLTF.

This clonotype was picked up a small number of times. The chain joins TRBV20-1 to TRBJ2-3; 8 nucleotides align to TRBD1. Germline assignment: CDR1 DFQATT and CDR2 SNEGSKA (reference sequence). Trimming cost V 6 bases and J 4 bases; bases outside gene matches: 9. The CDR3 sequence is 14 residues long. The CDR3 DNA sequence: TGCAGTGCCGAAGGGACAGGCCGACCAGATACGCAGTATTTT. Translation: CSAEGTGRPDTQYF.

The genes are TRBV5-6 and TRBJ2-4, with D perhaps TRBD1 or TRBD2 (5 bases each). Trimming pared 3 bases from V and 6 bases from J, leaving 13 bases between. CDR1 is SGHDT, CDR2 YYEEEE, per germline. CDR3 length: 14 residues. CDR3 coding DNA: TGTGCCAGCAGCTCCCGGGGCCCGGCAAACATTCAGTACTTC. Amino acids: CASSSRGPANIQYF.